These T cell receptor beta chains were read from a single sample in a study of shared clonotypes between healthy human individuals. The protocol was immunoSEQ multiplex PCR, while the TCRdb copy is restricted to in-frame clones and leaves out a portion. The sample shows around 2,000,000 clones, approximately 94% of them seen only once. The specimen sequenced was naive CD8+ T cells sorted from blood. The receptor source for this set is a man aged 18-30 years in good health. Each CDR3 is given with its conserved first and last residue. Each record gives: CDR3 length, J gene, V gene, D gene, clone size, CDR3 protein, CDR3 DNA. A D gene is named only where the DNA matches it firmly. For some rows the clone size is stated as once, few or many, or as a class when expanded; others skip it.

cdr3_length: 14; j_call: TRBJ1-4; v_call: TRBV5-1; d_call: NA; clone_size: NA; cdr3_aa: CASSPPTPAGGLFF; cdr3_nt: TGCGCCAGCAGCCCCCCTACCCCGGCCGGGGGCCTGTTTTTT
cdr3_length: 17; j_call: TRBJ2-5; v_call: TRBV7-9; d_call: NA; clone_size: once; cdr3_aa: CASSPPPTVTPQETQYF; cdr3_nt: TGTGCCAGCAGCCCCCCCCCGACGGTCACGCCACAAGAGACCCAGTACTTC
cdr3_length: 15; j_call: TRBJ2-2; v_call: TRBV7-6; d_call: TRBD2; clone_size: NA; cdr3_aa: CASSFSGANTGELFF; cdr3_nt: TGTGCCAGCAGCTTCAGCGGGGCGAACACCGGGGAGCTGTTTTTT
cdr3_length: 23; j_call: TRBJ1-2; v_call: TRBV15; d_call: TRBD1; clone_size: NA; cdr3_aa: CATSRVLEASHPGTGGVDYGYTF; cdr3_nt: TGTGCCACCAGCAGAGTTTTGGAGGCTAGCCATCCCGGGACAGGGGGGGTGGACTATGGCTACACCTTC
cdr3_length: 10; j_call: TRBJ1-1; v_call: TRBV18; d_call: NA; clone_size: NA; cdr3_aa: CASSSTEAFF; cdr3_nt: TGTGCCAGCTCCTCCACTGAAGCTTTCTTT
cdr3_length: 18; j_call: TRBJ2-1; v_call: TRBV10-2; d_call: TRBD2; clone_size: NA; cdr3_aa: CASSLPASESGVYNEQFF; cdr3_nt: TGCGCCAGCAGTCTACCCGCTTCTGAGAGCGGGGTTTACAATGAGCAGTTCTTC
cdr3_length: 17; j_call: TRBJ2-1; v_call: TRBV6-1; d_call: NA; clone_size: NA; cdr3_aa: CASSEDEAEGDHNEQFF; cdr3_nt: TGTGCCAGCAGTGAAGATGAAGCGGAGGGAGACCACAATGAGCAGTTCTTC
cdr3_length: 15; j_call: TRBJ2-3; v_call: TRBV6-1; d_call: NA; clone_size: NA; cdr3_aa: CASSEYRDTTDTQYF; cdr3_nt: TGTGCCAGCAGTGAATATAGAGACACAACAGATACGCAGTATTTT
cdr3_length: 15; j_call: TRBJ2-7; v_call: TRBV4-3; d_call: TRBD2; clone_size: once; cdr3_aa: CASSQASGRAHEQYF; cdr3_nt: TGCGCCAGCAGCCAGGCTAGCGGGAGGGCCCACGAGCAGTACTTC
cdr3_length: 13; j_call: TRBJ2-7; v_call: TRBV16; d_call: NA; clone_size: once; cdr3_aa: CASSQEARSEQYF; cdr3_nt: TGTGCCAGCAGCCAAGAGGCGCGGTCCGAGCAGTACTTC
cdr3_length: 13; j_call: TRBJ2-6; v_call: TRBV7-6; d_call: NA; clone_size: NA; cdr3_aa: CASSSGEPNVLTF; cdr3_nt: TGTGCCAGCAGCTCAGGAGAACCCAACGTCCTGACTTTC